The T cell receptor (beta chain) described here comes from a study of blood T cell repertoires in COVID-19. The data were produced by immunoSEQ multiplex PCR, yet TCRdb's version contains in-frame clones alone and is incomplete. The table shows roughly 200,000 clones, with approximately 90% occurring only once. V lost 6 bases, J lost 6 bases, and 12 bases lay in between. There are 14 residues in the CDR3. Per the germline V gene, CDR1 is MDHEN and CDR2 is SYDVKM. The chain is built from TRBV28 and TRBJ1-6; a possible D gene is TRBD1 (6 bases). This receptor was taken from a man between 18 and 35 years old with acute COVID-19. The sample taken for sequencing was PBMCs or T cells enriched from blood (not recorded which). DNA of the CDR3: TGTGCCAGCAGCCCCACAGGGACTAATTCACCCCTCCACTTT. Protein: CASSPTGTNSPLHF.